A selection of T cell receptor beta chains follows, all from one sample in a study of cytomegalovirus exposure and HLA in healthy donors. Sequencing was performed with immunoSEQ multiplex PCR; in TCRdb, only in-frame clones are kept and a portion is missing. In the table there are about 77,000 clones, around 84% of which are singletons. Sequencing was carried out using PBMCs. All receptors come from a man between 35 and 55 years old in good health and CMV-seronegative. Both conserved end residues are part of each CDR3. D genes are given only for firm matches. Clone size appears in some rows only: once, few, many, or a class for an expanded clone.

clone size	J gene	V gene	D gene	CDR3 DNA	CDR3 protein
-	TRBJ1-1	TRBV7-9	-	TGTGCCAGCAGACGCCTGGGGGGGCAAGGGGACACTGAAGCTTTCTTT	CASRRLGGQGDTEAFF
-	TRBJ1-2	TRBV5-4	TRBD1	TGTGCCAGCAGCAAGGGACAGAAAGTATTAAACTATGGCTACACCTTC	CASSKGQKVLNYGYTF
-	TRBJ2-7	TRBV7-9	TRBD2	TGTGCCAGCAGCTTGTCTAGCGGATTTTCCTACGAGCAGTACTTC	CASSLSSGFSYEQYF
-	TRBJ2-1	TRBV6-5	TRBD1	TGTGCCAGCAGTACGGACAGGGGGCGCGACAATGAGCAGTTCTTC	CASSTDRGRDNEQFF
-	TRBJ2-7	TRBV2	-	TGTGCCAGCAACTTAGCTACCTACGAGCAGTACTTC	CASNLATYEQYF
-	TRBJ2-6	TRBV7-6	-	TGTGCCAGCAGCTTAGGAAGGGGAGGTTCCCCCTCTGGGGCCAACGTCCTGACTTTC	CASSLGRGGSPSGANVLTF
once	TRBJ1-2	TRBV19	-	TGTGCCAGTACCCCTAGGGGGACCAACTATGGCTACACCTTC	CASTPRGTNYGYTF
-	TRBJ2-3	TRBV28	TRBD1	TGTGCCAGCAGTTTTAGTGTGAGGGGGCCAGATACGCAGTATTTT	CASSFSVRGPDTQYF
-	TRBJ2-4	TRBV7-9	-	TGTGCCAGCAGCCGGACAGCGAGCAAAAACATTCAGTACTTC	CASSRTASKNIQYF
-	TRBJ1-1	TRBV14	-	TGTGCCAGCAGCCCCCAGGGGACCACTGAAGCTTTCTTT	CASSPQGTTEAFF
-	TRBJ1-1	TRBV28	-	TGTGCCAGCAGTTTAGTGGGTCTGGGGAGGAACACTGAAGCTTTCTTT	CASSLVGLGRNTEAFF
-	TRBJ2-1	TRBV5-4	TRBD1	TGTGCCAGCAGTTTCCAGGGGGCAGATGAGCAGTTCTTC	CASSFQGADEQFF
-	TRBJ2-3	TRBV7-9	-	TGTGCCAGCAGCTTCCCCGCGTCAGGGGCCTCGGTGGATACGCAGTATTTT	CASSFPASGASVDTQYF
-	TRBJ2-7	TRBV28	-	TGTGCCAGCAGTTTAGGTGGTTCAGGGGCCTCCTACGAGCAGTACTTC	CASSLGGSGASYEQYF
once	TRBJ1-2	TRBV19	TRBD1	TGTGCCAGTAGTGCGCGGACAGGCTTCTATGGCTACACCTTC	CASSARTGFYGYTF
-	TRBJ2-3	TRBV9	TRBD2	TGTGCCAGCAGCACAAGCTCCGGACTAGCGGGAGTGGGAGATACGCAGTATTTT	CASSTSSGLAGVGDTQYF
-	TRBJ2-1	TRBV4-3	TRBD2	TGCGCCAGCAGCCAAGTACCCACTAGCGGCTACAATGAGCAGTTCTTC	CASSQVPTSGYNEQFF
-	TRBJ2-1	TRBV7-9	TRBD2	TGTGCCAGCAGCCGCCTGGGACTAGCGGGGAATGAGCAGTTCTTC	CASSRLGLAGNEQFF
-	TRBJ1-1	TRBV6-5	-	TGTGCCAGCAGTTACGGTGGGGGGACTGAAGCTTTCTTT	CASSYGGGTEAFF
-	TRBJ1-2	TRBV7-9	-	TGTGCCAGCAGCTTGGGACAAGTTGACTATGGCTACACCTTC	CASSLGQVDYGYTF
-	TRBJ1-5	TRBV4-1	-	TGCGCCAGCAGCCAAGCAGGGGCGAATCAGCCCCAGCATTTT	CASSQAGANQPQHF
-	TRBJ2-7	TRBV6-1	TRBD1	TGTGCCAGCAGTGAACGAGGGGGCGCCTACTACGAGCAGTACTTC	CASSERGGAYYEQYF
-	TRBJ2-1	TRBV4-2	TRBD2	TGTGCCAGCAGCCGCGGATCTAGCGGGAAAAGCTCCTACAATGAGCAGTTCTTC	CASSRGSSGKSSYNEQFF
-	TRBJ1-3	TRBV19	TRBD1	TGTGCCAGTAGTCTGCTTGAACGGACAGGGAAGGGAAACACCATATATTTT	CASSLLERTGKGNTIYF
-	TRBJ1-1	TRBV28	-	TGTGCCAGCAGTCCTATCCTCCGGGCTAGCGGGGCTTTCTTT	CASSPILRASGAFF
once	TRBJ2-7	TRBV5-6	-	TGTGCCAGCAGCTTGCACAGGGCCCACGAGCAGTACTTC	CASSLHRAHEQYF
-	TRBJ2-1	TRBV28	-	TGTGCCAGCAGACTAATCCATGAGCAGTTCTTC	CASRLIHEQFF
-	TRBJ1-1	TRBV6-6	-	TGTGCCAGCAGTTACGGGGGGGGAATTAACACTGAAGCTTTCTTT	CASSYGGGINTEAFF
few	TRBJ2-7	TRBV6-5	TRBD2	TGTGCCAGCAGTTACTCGGGGGGGGATGCCTACGAGCAGTACTTC	CASSYSGGDAYEQYF
-	TRBJ1-2	TRBV15	TRBD1	TGTGCCACCAGCAAGACAGGGTTGATTGGCTACACCTTC	CATSKTGLIGYTF
-	TRBJ1-1	TRBV5-1	-	TGCGCCAGCAGCTTGGGGGGGAGGGGGGCGAACACTGAAGCTTTCTTT	CASSLGGRGANTEAFF
-	TRBJ2-1	TRBV10-3	-	TGTGCCATCAGGGACAGCTCCTACAATGAGCAGTTCTTC	CAIRDSSYNEQFF
-	TRBJ1-1	TRBV4-1	TRBD1	TGCGCCAGCAGACCCGCCGGGACAGGGTCCACAGAGGCTTTCTTT	CASRPAGTGSTEAFF
-	TRBJ2-5	TRBV5-4	TRBD2	TGTGCCAGCAGCTTTCCTAGCGGGGAGACCCAGTACTTC	CASSFPSGETQYF
-	TRBJ2-2	TRBV10-3	TRBD2	TGTGCCATCAGGACCGGGACTAGCTCGGACGGGGAGCTGTTTTTT	CAIRTGTSSDGELFF
few	TRBJ2-5	TRBV5-6	-	TGTGCCAGCAGCTTGATTCGGGGAGAGACCCAGTACTTC	CASSLIRGETQYF
-	TRBJ1-1	TRBV27	-	TGTGCCAGCAGAACCAGGAACACTGAAGCTTTCTTT	CASRTRNTEAFF
-	TRBJ1-1	TRBV7-2	TRBD1	TGTGCCAGCAGCTTAGGGGCAGGGGGCACTGAAGCTTTCTTT	CASSLGAGGTEAFF
few	TRBJ1-1	TRBV6-1	TRBD1	TGTGCCAGTCGAGACAGGGCGGCCACTGAAGCTTTCTTT	CASRDRAATEAFF
once	TRBJ1-2	TRBV4-3	TRBD1	TGCGCCAGCAGACAAATCCCGGGACAGCCGACGTTCACCTTC	CASRQIPGQPTFTF
-	TRBJ2-1	TRBV19	-	TGTGCCAGTAGTATTTTGAGTGAGCAGTTCTTC	CASSILSEQFF
-	TRBJ2-5	TRBV7-2	-	TGTGCCAGCAGTCGCGGCACGCGCCAAGAGACCCAGTACTTC	CASSRGTRQETQYF
-	TRBJ2-7	TRBV10-2	-	TGCGCCAGCAGTGAGTCGGCGGGGACCCCCTACGAGCAGTACTTC	CASSESAGTPYEQYF
-	TRBJ2-1	TRBV7-8	TRBD1	TGTGCCAGCAGCTTGACAGGGGAGCAGTTCTTC	CASSLTGEQFF
-	TRBJ2-7	TRBV29-1	-	TGCAGCGTCCGAGGGGACGGGGGCTCCTACGAGCAGTACTTC	CSVRGDGGSYEQYF
medium-sized	TRBJ1-1	TRBV19	-	TGTGCCAGTAGTGACTCGAGGGGGACTGAAGCTTTCTTT	CASSDSRGTEAFF
once	TRBJ2-1	TRBV30	-	TGTGCCTGGAGCGACAACAATGAGCAGTTCTTC	CAWSDNNEQFF
few	TRBJ1-5	TRBV4-1	-	TGCGCCAGCAGCCAAGAGCGTTCGAATCAGCCCCAGCATTTT	CASSQERSNQPQHF
-	TRBJ2-7	TRBV9	TRBD2	TGTGCCAGCAGCGTAGGGCTAGCGGGTACCTACGAGCAGTACTTC	CASSVGLAGTYEQYF